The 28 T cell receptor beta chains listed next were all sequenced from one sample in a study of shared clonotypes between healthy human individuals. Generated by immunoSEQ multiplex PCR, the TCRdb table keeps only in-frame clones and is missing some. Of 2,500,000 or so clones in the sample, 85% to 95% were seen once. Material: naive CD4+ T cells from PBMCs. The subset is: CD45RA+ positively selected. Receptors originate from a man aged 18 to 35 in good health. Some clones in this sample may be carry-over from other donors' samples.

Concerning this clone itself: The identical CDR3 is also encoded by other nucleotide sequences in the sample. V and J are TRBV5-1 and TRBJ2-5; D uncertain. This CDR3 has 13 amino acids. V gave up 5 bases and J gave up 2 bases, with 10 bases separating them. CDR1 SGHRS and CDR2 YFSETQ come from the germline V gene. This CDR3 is CASSLTDQETQYF. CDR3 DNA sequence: TGCGCCAGCAGTTTAACAGATCAAGAGACCCAGTACTTC.

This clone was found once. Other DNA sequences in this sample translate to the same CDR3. As DNA, the CDR3 is TGTGCCAGTAGTAGGGGCAGGGAGGCTGGGGCCAACGTCCTGACTTTC. Residues: CASSRGREAGANVLTF. The chain has TRBV19 and TRBJ2-6; possibly TRBD2 for D (6 bases). The V gene lost 4 bases and the J gene lost 2 bases, with 12 bases spanning the gap. The CDR3 spans 16 residues. The V gene's germline CDR1 is LNHDA and CDR2 SQIVND (reference sequence).

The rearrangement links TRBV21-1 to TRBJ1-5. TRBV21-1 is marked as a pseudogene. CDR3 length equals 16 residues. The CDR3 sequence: CASSKALYREDQPQHF. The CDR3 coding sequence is TGTGCCAGCAGCAAAGCGCTTTACAGGGAGGATCAGCCCCAGCATTTT.

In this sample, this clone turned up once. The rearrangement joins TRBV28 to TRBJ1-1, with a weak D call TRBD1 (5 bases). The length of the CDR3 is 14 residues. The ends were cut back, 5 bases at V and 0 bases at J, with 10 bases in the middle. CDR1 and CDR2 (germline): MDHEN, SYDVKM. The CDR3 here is CASSIDSLNTEAFF. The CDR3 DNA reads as TGTGCCAGCAGTATCGACAGTCTGAACACTGAAGCTTTCTTT.

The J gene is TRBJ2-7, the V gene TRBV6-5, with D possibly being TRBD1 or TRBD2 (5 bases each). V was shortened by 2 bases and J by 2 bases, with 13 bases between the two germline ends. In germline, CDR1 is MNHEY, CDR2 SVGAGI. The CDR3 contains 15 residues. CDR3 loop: CASSYGTSGTYEQYF. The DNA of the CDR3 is TGTGCCAGCAGTTACGGGACCAGCGGTACCTACGAGCAGTACTTC.

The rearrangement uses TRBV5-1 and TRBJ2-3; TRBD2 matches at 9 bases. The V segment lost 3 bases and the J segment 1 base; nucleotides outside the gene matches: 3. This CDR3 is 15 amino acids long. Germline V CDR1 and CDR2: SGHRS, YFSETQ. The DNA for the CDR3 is TGCGCCAGCAGCTGGTGGACTAGCGGCACAGATACGCAGTATTTT. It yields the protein CASSWWTSGTDTQYF.

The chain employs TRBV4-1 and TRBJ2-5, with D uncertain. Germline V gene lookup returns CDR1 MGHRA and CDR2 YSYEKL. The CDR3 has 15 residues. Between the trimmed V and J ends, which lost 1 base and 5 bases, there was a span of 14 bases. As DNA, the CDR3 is TGCGCCAGCAGCCAAGTTGGATCCAACGGGGAGACCCAGTACTTC. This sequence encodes CASSQVGSNGETQYF.

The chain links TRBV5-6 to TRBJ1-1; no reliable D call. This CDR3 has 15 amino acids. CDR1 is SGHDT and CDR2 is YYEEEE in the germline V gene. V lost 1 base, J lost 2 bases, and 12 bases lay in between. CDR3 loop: CASSLKTGYNTEAFF. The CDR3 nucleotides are TGTGCCAGCAGCTTGAAAACGGGCTACAACACTGAAGCTTTCTTT.

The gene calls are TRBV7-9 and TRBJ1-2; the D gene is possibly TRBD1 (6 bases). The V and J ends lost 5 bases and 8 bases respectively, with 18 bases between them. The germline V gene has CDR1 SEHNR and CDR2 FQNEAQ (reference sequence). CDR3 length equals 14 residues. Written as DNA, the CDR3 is TGTGCCAGCAGCCCAGGGGACGGATCGTACGGCTACACCTTC. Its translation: CASSPGDGSYGYTF.

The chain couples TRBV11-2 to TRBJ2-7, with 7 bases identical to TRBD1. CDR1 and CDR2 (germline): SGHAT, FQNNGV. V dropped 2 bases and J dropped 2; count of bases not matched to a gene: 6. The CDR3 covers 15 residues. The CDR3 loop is CASSLYPGTAYEQYF. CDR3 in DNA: TGTGCCAGCAGCTTATATCCAGGGACAGCCTACGAGCAGTACTTC.

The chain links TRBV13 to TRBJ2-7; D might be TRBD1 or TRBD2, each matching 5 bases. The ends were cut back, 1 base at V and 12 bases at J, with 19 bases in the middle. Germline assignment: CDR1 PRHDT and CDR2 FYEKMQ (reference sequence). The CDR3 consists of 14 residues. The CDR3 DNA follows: TGTGCCAGCAGCTTAGCTATCCTAGCCCCTAGGGGGTACTTC. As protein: CASSLAILAPRGYF.

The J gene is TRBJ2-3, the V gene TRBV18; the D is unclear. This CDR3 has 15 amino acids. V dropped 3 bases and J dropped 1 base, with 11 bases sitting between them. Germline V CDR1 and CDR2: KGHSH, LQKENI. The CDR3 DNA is TGTGCCAGCTCACCCGCCAGGCTTGGCACAGATACGCAGTATTTT. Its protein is CASSPARLGTDTQYF.

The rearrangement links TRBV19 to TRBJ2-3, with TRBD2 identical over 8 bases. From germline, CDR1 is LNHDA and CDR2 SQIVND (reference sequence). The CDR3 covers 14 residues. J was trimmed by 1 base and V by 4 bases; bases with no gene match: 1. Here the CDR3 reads CASSRAGGTDTQYF. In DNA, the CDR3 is TGTGCCAGTAGTAGAGCGGGAGGCACAGATACGCAGTATTTT.

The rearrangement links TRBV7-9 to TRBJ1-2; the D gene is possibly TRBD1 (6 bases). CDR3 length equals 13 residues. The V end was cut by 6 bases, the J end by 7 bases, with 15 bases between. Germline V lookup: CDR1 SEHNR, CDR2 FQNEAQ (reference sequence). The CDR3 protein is CASSLQPGAGYTF. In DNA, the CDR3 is TGTGCCAGCAGTCTTCAACCAGGGGCTGGCTACACCTTC. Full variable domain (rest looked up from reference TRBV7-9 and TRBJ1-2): DTGVSQNPRHKITKRGQNVTFRCDPISEHNRLYWYRQTLGQGPEFLTYFQNEAQLEKSRLLSDRFSAERPKGSFSTLEIQRTEQGDSAMYLCASSLQPGAGYTFGSGTRLTVV.

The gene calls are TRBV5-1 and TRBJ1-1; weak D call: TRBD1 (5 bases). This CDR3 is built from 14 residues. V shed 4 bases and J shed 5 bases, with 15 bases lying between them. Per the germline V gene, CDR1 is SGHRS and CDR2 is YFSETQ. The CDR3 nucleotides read TGCGCCAGCAGCATACAGGACGGAGGTACTGAAGCTTTCTTT. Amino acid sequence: CASSIQDGGTEAFF.

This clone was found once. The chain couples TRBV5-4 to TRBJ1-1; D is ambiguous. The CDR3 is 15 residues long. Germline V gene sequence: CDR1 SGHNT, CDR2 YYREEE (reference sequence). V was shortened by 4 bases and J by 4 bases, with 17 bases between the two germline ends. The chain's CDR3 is CASSIRPGSGTEAFF. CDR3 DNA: TGTGCCAGCAGCATACGCCCGGGGAGTGGCACTGAAGCTTTCTTT.

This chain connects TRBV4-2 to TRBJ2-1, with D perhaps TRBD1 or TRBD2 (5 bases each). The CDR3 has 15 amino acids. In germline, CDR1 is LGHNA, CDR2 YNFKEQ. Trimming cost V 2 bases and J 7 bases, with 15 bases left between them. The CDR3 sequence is CASSQPGPYRNEQFF. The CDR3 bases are TGTGCCAGCAGCCAACCGGGACCCTACCGAAATGAGCAGTTCTTC.

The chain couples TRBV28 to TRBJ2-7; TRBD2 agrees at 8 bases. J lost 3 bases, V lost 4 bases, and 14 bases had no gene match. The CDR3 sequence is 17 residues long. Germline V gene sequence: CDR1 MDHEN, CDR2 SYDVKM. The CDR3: CASSSGGVGTTHYEQYF. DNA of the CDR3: TGTGCCAGCAGTTCCGGGGGGGTAGGGACTACTCACTACGAGCAGTACTTC.

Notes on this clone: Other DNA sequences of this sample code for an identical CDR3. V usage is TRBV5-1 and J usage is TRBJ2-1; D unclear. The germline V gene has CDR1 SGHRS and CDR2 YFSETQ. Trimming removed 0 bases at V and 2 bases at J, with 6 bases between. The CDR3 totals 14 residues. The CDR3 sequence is CASSLELAYNEQFF. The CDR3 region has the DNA TGCGCCAGCAGCTTGGAATTGGCCTACAATGAGCAGTTCTTC.

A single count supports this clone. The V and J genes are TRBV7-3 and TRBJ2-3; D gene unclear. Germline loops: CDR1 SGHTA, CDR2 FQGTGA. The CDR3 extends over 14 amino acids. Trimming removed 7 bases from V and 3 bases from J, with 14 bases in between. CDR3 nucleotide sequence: TGTGCCAGCAAGAAGGAGAGACCAACAGATACGCAGTATTTT. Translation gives CASKKERPTDTQYF.

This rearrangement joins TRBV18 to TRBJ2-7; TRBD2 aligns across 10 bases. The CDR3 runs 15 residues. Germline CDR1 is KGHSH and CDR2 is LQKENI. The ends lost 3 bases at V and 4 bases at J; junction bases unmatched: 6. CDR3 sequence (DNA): TGTGCCAGCTCACCGGGGACTAGCGCGACATACGAGCAGTACTTC. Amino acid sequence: CASSPGTSATYEQYF.

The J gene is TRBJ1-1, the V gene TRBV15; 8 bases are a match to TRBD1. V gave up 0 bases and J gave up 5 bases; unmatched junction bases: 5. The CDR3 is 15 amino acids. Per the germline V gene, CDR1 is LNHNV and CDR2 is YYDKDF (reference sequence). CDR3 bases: TGTGCCACCAGCAGAGAGGGACAGGCGGGGACTGAAGCTTTCTTT. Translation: CATSREGQAGTEAFF.

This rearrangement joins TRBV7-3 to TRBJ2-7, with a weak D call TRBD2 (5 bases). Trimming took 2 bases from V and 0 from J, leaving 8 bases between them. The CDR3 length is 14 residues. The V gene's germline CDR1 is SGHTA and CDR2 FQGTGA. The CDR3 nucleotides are TGTGCCAGCAGCTTAGCTCGGGGCTCCTACGAGCAGTACTTC. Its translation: CASSLARGSYEQYF.

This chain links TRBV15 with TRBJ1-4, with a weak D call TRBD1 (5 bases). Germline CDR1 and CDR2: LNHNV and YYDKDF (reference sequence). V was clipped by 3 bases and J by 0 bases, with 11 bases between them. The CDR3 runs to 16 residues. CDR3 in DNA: TGTGCCACCAGCAGGGGGGAGGGCGCAACTAATGAAAAACTGTTTTTT. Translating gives CATSRGEGATNEKLFF.

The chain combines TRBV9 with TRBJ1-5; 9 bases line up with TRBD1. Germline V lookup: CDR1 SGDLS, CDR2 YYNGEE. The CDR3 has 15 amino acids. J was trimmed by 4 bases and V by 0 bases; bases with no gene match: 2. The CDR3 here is CASSVGTGDNQPQHF. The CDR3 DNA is TGTGCCAGCAGCGTAGGGACAGGGGATAATCAGCCCCAGCATTTT. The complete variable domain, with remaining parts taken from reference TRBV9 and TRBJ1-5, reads DSGVTQTPKHLITATGQRVTLRCSPRSGDLSVYWYQQSLDQGLQFLIQYYNGEERAKGNILERFSAQQFPDLHSELNLSSLELGDSALYFCASSVGTGDNQPQHFGDGTRLSIL.

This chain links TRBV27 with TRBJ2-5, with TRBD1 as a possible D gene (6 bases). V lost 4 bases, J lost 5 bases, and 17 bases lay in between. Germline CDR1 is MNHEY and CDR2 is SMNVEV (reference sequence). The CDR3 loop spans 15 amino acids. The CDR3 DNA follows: TGTGCCAGCAGTTCCGCCAGGGGAGCAGGCGAGACCCAGTACTTC. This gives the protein CASSSARGAGETQYF.

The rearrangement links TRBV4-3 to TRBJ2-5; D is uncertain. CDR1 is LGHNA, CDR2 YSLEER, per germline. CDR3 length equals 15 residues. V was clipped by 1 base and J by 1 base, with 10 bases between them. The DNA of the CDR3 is TGCGCCAGCAGCCAAGTCAACAGTGGCCAAGAGACCCAGTACTTC. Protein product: CASSQVNSGQETQYF.

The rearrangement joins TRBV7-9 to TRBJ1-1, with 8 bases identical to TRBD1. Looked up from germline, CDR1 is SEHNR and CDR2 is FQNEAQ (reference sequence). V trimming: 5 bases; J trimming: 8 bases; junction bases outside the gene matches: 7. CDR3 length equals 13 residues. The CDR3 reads CASSNRGRLEAFF. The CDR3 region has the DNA TGTGCCAGCAGCAACAGGGGGAGGTTGGAAGCTTTCTTT. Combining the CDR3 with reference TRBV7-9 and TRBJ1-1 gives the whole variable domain DTGVSQNPRHKITKRGQNVTFRCDPISEHNRLYWYRQTLGQGPEFLTYFQNEAQLEKSRLLSDRFSAERPKGSFSTLEIQRTEQGDSAMYLCASSNRGRLEAFFGQGTRLTVV.